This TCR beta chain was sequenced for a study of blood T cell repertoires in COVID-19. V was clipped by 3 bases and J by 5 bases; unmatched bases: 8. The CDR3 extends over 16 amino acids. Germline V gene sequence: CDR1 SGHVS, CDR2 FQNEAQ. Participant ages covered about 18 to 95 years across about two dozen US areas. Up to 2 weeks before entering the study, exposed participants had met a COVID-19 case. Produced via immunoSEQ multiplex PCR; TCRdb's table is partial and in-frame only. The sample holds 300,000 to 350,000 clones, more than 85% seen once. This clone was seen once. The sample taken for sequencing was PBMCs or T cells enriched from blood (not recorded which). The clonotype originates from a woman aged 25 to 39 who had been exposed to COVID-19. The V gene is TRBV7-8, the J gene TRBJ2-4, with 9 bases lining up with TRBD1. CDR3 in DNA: TGTGCCAGCAGCTTGGGGCCCAGACAGGGGGAAAACATTCAGTACTTC. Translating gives CASSLGPRQGENIQYF. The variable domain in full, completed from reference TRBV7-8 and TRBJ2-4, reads GAGVSQSPRYKVAKRGQDVALRCDPISGHVSLFWYQQALGQGPEFLTYFQNEAQLDKSGLPSDRFFAERPEGSVSTLKIQRTQQEDSAVYLCASSLGPRQGENIQYFGAGTRLSVL.